Sequencing of this T cell receptor beta chain was carried out in a study of identical twins (dated by TCRdb to between 2015 and 2016). Notes on the research overall: To test whether fetal clonotypes persist, this study deep-sequenced TCR alpha and beta repertoires from monozygotic twins, from unrelated adults of various ages, and from cord blood. Replicate twin experiments were performed at different times using different library preparation protocols to rule out contamination.

Library creation used 5' RACE. This sample was sequenced with an Illumina HiSeq 2000. A universal primer binding site was introduced by template switching, and a unique molecular identifier was present in the final cDNA, enabling accurate counting of TCR cDNA molecules. Specific primers in the conserved constant-segment region were used to synthesize first-strand cDNA for the TCR alpha and beta chains. To control for contamination, every cDNA library was double barcoded, receiving both a SMART-Mk sample barcode and Illumina barcodes. TruSeq adapter sequences, together with Illumina sample barcodes, were added in two successive PCR steps. The TCR alpha and beta cDNA libraries were sequenced on the Illumina HiSeq platform using custom primers. The paper's data handling went like this. Unique molecular identifiers were extracted from raw reads with MiGEC, and CDR3 positions were determined with MiXCR. Recombination models were inferred per individual with the repgenHMM and IGoR tools using an EM algorithm. The tcR package in R was used for shared clonotype analysis, with sharing normalized by the product of cloneset sizes. To study raw recombination without the effects of thymic and clonal selection, out-of-frame nonproductive sequences were analyzed. TCRdb handled the public reads itself, with Q25 trimming in fastp and clone calling in MiXCR, and kept productive beta chains. Rows are unified per CDR3 protein, each entry keeping the most common DNA and genes. The V and J calls and clone size are TCRdb's, not the authors'. Here the sample has 450,000 or so distinct CDR3 sequences; 14% occur a single time. 0.5% to 0.65% of the sample is in the top ten clones.

Overall results and qualifications from the work: Because the same donors could not be followed over many years, conclusions were based on cross-sectional statistical analysis. Invariant T cells such as MAIT and iNKT could partly confound zero-insertion analyses, although diverse VJ usage argued against such confounding for most clonotypes. Recombination models systematically underestimated out-of-frame TCR alpha sharing in monozygotic twins but agreed with sharing between unrelated individuals. A weaker excess of twin sharing was found in beta out-of-frame sequences because the signal-to-noise ratio was lowered by fewer shared sequences. Out-of-frame TCR alpha sequences shared between twins showed an excess of low generation-probability sequences compared with coincidental sharing between unrelated individuals. Abundant cord blood beta clonotypes had fewer insertions, young adult naive repertoires showed a similar but weaker trend, and memory repertoires showed no such trend.

Only healthy Caucasian donors were included. The twin cohort consisted of three pairs of female monozygotic twins, all aged roughly 18 to 29 years. Positive isolation kits from Invitrogen were used to isolate CD4+ and CD8+ T cell populations. Note on this clonotype: It has no known antigen specificity. No per-base quality is available; no much larger clone lies one base away.

Another study also made use of these data, one on yellow fever vaccine responses in identical twins. According to the second study: The authors reported that the T cell response to vaccination in identical twins appeared partly convergent and partly personalized. In the study, vaccine-responding T cell clones were precisely tracked in identical twins.

Sequencing was performed on CD4+ T cells sorted from blood. The source is a woman younger than 30 in good health.

The sequenced DNA: TGTGCCAGCAGCCCCACGCAGGGGGGAAGCGGGCTTAGTCTGTACTTC. Protein translation: CASSPTQGGSGLSLYF. The rearranged segments are TRBV7-9 and TRBJ2-7, and possibly TRBD1, on 7 matching bases. A distance of 29 bases separates the germline ends of V and J, which lose 5 bases and 12 bases respectively. The CDR3 runs 16 residues from the cysteine to the phenylalanine. This entry keeps only the CDR3 DNA: 48 bases, framed from base 1. Taken from the germline V gene (reference sequence), the CDR1 and CDR2 loops are SEHNR and FQNEAQ.